The present entry profiles one TCR beta chain with its context. What it binds is not known. This entry is derived from a study of T cells in localized non-small cell lung cancer. Study-wide results and limits: A raised T cell density in blood coincided with lengthier overall survival. Sequencing involved a lone tumor region, leaving heterogeneity possible. Researchers found a median 57 of the top 100 tumor clones in adjacent lung.

Profiled with immunoSEQ multiplex PCR; TCRdb holds only in-frame clones, not every one. The sample gives fewer than 8,000 clones, approximately 93% of which show up once; 2.9% is in the top ten. The starting material was peripheral blood, obtained before any cancer treatment. The source of this sequence is a woman aged 40-75 years with stage I lung adenocarcinoma.

The CDR3 coding sequence is TGTGCCAGCAGCCCCGATAGACTCGGCGGGGAGCTGTTTTTT. This gives the protein CASSPDRLGGELFF. This chain connects TRBV7-2 to TRBJ2-2; D is unclear. The germline V gene encodes CDR1 SGHTA and CDR2 FQGNSA. Trimming took off 5 bases at V and 7 bases at J, with 14 bases between the two ends. The CDR3 contains 14 residues.